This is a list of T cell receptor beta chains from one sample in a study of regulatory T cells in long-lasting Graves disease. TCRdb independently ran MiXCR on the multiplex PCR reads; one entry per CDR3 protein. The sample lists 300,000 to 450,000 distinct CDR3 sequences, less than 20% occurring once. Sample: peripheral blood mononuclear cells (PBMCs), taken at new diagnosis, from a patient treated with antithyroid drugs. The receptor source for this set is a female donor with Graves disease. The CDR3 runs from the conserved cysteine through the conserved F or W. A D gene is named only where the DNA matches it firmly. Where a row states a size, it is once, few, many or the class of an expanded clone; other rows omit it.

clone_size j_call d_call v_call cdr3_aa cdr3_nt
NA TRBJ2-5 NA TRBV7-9 CASSLRQREETQYF TGTGCCAGCAGCTTAAGGCAGAGGGAAGAGACCCAGTACTTC
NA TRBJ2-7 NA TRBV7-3 CASSPEGGATYEQYF TGTGCCAGCAGCCCCGAGGGCGGGGCCACCTACGAGCAGTACTTC
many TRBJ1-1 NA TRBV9 CASSVGGHLNTEAFF TGTGCCAGCAGCGTAGGGGGACACTTGAACACTGAAGCTTTCTTT
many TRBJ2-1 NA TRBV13 CASSLTGDHEQFF TGTGCCAGCAGCCTCACCGGAGACCATGAGCAGTTCTTC
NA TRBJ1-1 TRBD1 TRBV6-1 CASSNTGGSTEAFF TGTGCCAGCAGTAACACAGGGGGGAGCACTGAAGCTTTCTTT
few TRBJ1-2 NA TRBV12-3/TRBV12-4 CASVAGGSNGYTF TGTGCCTCCGTCGCGGGGGGGTCGAATGGCTACACCTTC
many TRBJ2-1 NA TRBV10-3 CAIRDPPRGLNYNEQFF TGTGCCATCAGGGACCCCCCACGCGGGCTAAATTACAATGAGCAGTTCTTC
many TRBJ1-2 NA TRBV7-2 CASSLGAVYGYTF TGTGCCAGCAGCTTAGGGGCCGTCTATGGCTACACCTTC
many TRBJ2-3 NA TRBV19 CASSTPLAQYF TGTGCCAGTAGTACACCCCTTGCGCAGTATTTT
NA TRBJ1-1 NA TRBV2 CASSAQGTRMNTEAFF TGTGCCAGCAGTGCGCAGGGAACCAGGATGAACACTGAAGCTTTCTTT
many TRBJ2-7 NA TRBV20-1 CSAEKGFRDYEQYF TGCAGTGCTGAGAAGGGGTTTAGAGACTACGAGCAGTACTTC
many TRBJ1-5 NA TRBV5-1 CASSLRTIKGNNQPQHF TGTGCCAGCAGCTTAAGGACAATCAAAGGGAACAATCAGCCCCAGCATTTT
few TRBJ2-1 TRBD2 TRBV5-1 CASSLVGLSYNEQFF TGCGCCAGCAGCTTGGTGGGACTATCCTACAATGAGCAGTTCTTC
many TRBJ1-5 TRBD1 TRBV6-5 CASSYSVGQGIFSNQPQHF TGTGCCAGCAGTTACTCCGTGGGACAGGGGATATTTAGCAATCAGCCCCAGCATTTT
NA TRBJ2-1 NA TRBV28 CASSRRRGSSYNEQFF TGTGCCAGCAGCCGTCGGAGGGGGAGCTCCTACAATGAGCAGTTCTTC
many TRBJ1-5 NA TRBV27 CASRRGKNQPQHF TGTGCCAGCCGGAGAGGGAAAAATCAGCCCCAGCATTTT
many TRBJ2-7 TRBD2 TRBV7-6 CASSIAGTSGYEQYF TGTGCCAGCAGCATCGCCGGGACTAGCGGGTACGAGCAGTACTTC
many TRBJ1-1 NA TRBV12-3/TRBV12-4 CALLGGMSGDTEAFF TGTGCCTTATTGGGGGGCATGTCCGGGGACACTGAAGCTTTCTTT
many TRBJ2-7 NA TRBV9 CASSPRHQSYEQYF TGTGCCAGCAGCCCGCGACATCAGAGTTACGAGCAGTACTTC
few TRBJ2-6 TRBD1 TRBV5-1 CASIKGARTGFITGANVLTF TGCGCCAGCATCAAAGGGGCCAGGACAGGATTTATCACCGGGGCCAACGTCCTGACTTTC
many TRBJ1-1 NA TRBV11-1 CASSFGLEAFF TGTGCCAGCAGCTTCGGACTTGAAGCTTTCTTT
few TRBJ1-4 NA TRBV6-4 CDKVTPSEKLFF TGTGATAAGGTAACTCCTAGTGAAAAACTGTTTTTT
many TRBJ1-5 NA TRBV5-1 CASSLDWPLNQPQHF TGCGCCAGCAGCTTGGATTGGCCTCTCAATCAGCCCCAGCATTTT
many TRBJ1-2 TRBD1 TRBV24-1 CATSDGDDRVYTF TGTGCCACCAGTGATGGGGACGACAGGGTCTACACCTTC
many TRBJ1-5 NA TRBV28 CASSLSGRFRQPQHF TGTGCCAGCAGTTTATCCGGCAGGTTCCGTCAGCCCCAGCATTTT
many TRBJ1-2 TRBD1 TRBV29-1 CSAMTGGNGYTF TGCAGCGCCATGACAGGGGGCAATGGCTACACCTTC
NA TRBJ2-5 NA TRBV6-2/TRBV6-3 CASSYCLFCLRGETQYF TGTGCCAGCAGTTACTGCCTTTTCTGCCTCCGGGGAGAGACCCAGTACTTC